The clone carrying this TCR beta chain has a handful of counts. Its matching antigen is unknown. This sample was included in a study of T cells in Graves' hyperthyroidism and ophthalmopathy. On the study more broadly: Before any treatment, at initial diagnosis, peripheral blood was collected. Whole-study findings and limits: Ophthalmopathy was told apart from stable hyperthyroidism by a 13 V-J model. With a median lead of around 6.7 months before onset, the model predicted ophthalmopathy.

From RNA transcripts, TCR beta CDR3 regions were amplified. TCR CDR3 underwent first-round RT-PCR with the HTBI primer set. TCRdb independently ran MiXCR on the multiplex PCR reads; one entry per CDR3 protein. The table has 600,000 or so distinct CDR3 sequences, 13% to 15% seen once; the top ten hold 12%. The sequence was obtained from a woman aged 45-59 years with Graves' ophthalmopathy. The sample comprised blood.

CDR3 sequence reads: CSATQRASGREETQYF. In DNA, the CDR3 is TGCAGTGCTACCCAAAGGGCTAGCGGGAGAGAAGAGACCCAGTACTTC. V is TRBV20-1 and J is TRBJ2-5; 10 nucleotides line up with TRBD2. Germline CDR1 reads DFQATT; CDR2 reads SNEGSKA (reference sequence). Trimming took 4 bases from V and 3 from J; bases not matched to a gene: 11. There are 16 residues in the CDR3.